Following are 30 T cell receptor beta chains from one sample sequenced in a study of OX40 agonist ivuxolimab in advanced cancers. Assay: immunoSEQ multiplex PCR; the TCRdb copy retains only in-frame clones and omits some. The data show about 70,000 clones, with less than 90% seen just once and around 13% held by the top ten. The source material was CD4+ or CD8+ T cells sorted from blood, sampled in a trial of the OX40 agonist ivuxolimab. The receptors were gathered from an adult with an advanced solid tumor such as melanoma, head and neck, liver or kidney cancer.

The CDR3 is CASSSYQTGGEGGFETQYF. In DNA form, the CDR3 reads TGTGCCAGCAGCTCCTACCAGACAGGGGGCGAGGGTGGGTTCGAGACCCAGTACTTC. The chain has TRBV5-6 and TRBJ2-5; TRBD1 agrees at 10 bases. V was pared by 3 bases and J by 5 bases, with 19 bases of the junction left unmatched. CDR1 is SGHDT, CDR2 YYEEEE, per germline. This CDR3 has 19 amino acids.

The chain combines TRBV7-9 with TRBJ1-1; a possible D gene is TRBD1 (5 bases). Trimming removed 1 base from V and 4 bases from J, with 7 bases in between. The CDR3 runs to 13 residues. Germline lookup yields CDR1 SEHNR and CDR2 FQNEAQ (reference sequence). The CDR3 sequence is CASSLEGATEAFF. The CDR3 DNA sequence: TGTGCCAGCAGCTTAGAAGGGGCCACTGAAGCTTTCTTT. Complete variable domain (other parts from reference TRBV7-9 and TRBJ1-1): DTGVSQNPRHKITKRGQNVTFRCDPISEHNRLYWYRQTLGQGPEFLTYFQNEAQLEKSRLLSDRFSAERPKGSFSTLEIQRTEQGDSAMYLCASSLEGATEAFFGQGTRLTVV.

The CDR3 protein is CASSTRTGGDTQYF. CDR3 nucleotides: TGTGCCAGCAGCACGCGGACGGGGGGAGATACGCAGTATTTT. V usage is TRBV7-6 and J usage is TRBJ2-3; 7 bases are a match to TRBD2. This CDR3 contains 14 residues. Trimming at V came to 5 bases and at J to 5 bases, leaving 7 bases not matched to a gene. CDR1 is SGHVS, CDR2 FNYEAQ, per germline.

For this clone: A read error may produce the germline difference seen at one junction end. The chain has TRBV7-7 and TRBJ2-3; 10 bases line up with TRBD2. Germline V gives CDR1 SSHAT, CDR2 FNYEAQ (reference sequence). The CDR3 has 15 amino acids. CDR3 bases: TGTGCTAGCAGCTTAGCTCTAGCGGGAGCGGATACGCAGTATTTT. Protein product: CASSLALAGADTQYF. Full variable domain (outside the CDR3, taken from reference TRBV7-7 and TRBJ2-3): GAGVSQSPRYKVTKRGQDVTLRCDPISSHATLYWYQQALGQGPEFLTYFNYEAQPDKSGLPSDRFSAERPEGSISTLTIQRTEQRDSAMYRCASSLALAGADTQYFGPGTRLTVL.

The chain links TRBV18 to TRBJ1-5; possibly TRBD1 for D (6 bases). CDR1 and CDR2 (germline): KGHSH, LQKENI. The CDR3 loop spans 14 amino acids. Trimming pared 5 bases from V and 2 bases from J, leaving 10 bases between. CDR3 residues: CASSGQRGNQPQHF. CDR3 sequence (DNA): TGTGCCAGCTCAGGACAGAGGGGCAATCAGCCCCAGCATTTT. Based on the CDR3 plus reference TRBV18 and TRBJ1-5, the full variable domain is NAGVMQNPRHLVRRRGQEARLRCSPMKGHSHVYWYRQLPEEGLKFMVYLQKENIIDESGMPKERFSAEFPKEGPSILRIQQVVRGDSAAYFCASSGQRGNQPQHFGDGTRLSIL.

The chain employs TRBV27 and TRBJ2-7; a weak D match, TRBD2 (6 bases). Deletions cut 5 bases from V and 4 bases from J, with 9 bases between. Germline-derived CDR1 and CDR2 are MNHEY and SMNVEV (reference sequence). The CDR3 spans 12 residues. In DNA form, the CDR3 reads TGTGCCAGCAGTGGGGGGTATTACGAGCAGTACTTC. It yields the protein CASSGGYYEQYF.

The DNA of the CDR3 is TGCGCCAGCAGCTGGGGACAGAGCAATGAGCAGTTCTTC. Amino acids: CASSWGQSNEQFF. The chain has TRBV5-1 and TRBJ2-1, with TRBD1 matching 7 bases. In germline, CDR1 is SGHRS, CDR2 YFSETQ. Trimming took 3 bases from V and 6 from J; bases not matched to a gene: 3. There are 13 residues in the CDR3.

The chain couples TRBV2 to TRBJ2-7, with TRBD2 matching 9 bases. CDR3 length: 15 amino acids. After removal of 0 bases from V and 1 base from J, the junction contained 1 base not matched to a gene. Germline values: CDR1 SNHLY, CDR2 FYNNEI. Here the CDR3 reads CASSEATSGSYEQYF. The CDR3 nucleotides read TGTGCCAGCAGTGAAGCGACTAGCGGATCCTACGAGCAGTACTTC.

The table lists this clone with a few counts. The chain has TRBV4-1 and TRBJ1-1; D possibly corresponds to TRBD1 (6 bases). Germline values: CDR1 MGHRA, CDR2 YSYEKL. Trimming pared 3 bases from V and 1 base from J, leaving 21 bases between. This CDR3 region has 18 residues. CDR3 DNA sequence: TGCGCCAGCAGCCACGAGCCGGGCTGGGACACCCAGAACACTGAAGCTTTCTTT. This translates into CASSHEPGWDTQNTEAFF.

The chain recombines TRBV12-5 with TRBJ2-7, with TRBD2 matching 10 bases. V lost 3 bases and J lost 3; bases outside the gene matches: 2. The germline V gene encodes CDR1 LGHNT and CDR2 FRNRAP. The CDR3 contains 14 residues. CDR3 coding DNA: TGTGCTAGTGGTTTCGAGCGGGAGGGCTACGAGCAGTACTTC. It codes for CASGFEREGYEQYF.

The V gene is TRBV14, the J gene TRBJ1-1; D remains ambiguous. The germline V gene has CDR1 SGHDN and CDR2 FVKESK. V dropped 1 base and J dropped 4 bases, with 7 bases sitting between them. The CDR3 runs to 13 residues. CDR3 in amino acids: CASSQVQTTEAFF. The CDR3 nucleotides read TGTGCCAGCAGCCAAGTACAGACCACTGAAGCTTTCTTT.

The rearrangement links TRBV29-1 to TRBJ2-7; TRBD2 might be the D (6 bases). Trimming pared 7 bases from V and 3 bases from J, leaving 19 bases between. The CDR3 covers 14 residues. Germline V gene sequence: CDR1 SQVTM, CDR2 ANQGSEA. The CDR3, as DNA: TGCAGCGGGCTGGGAGGCGGCAGCGACTACGAGCAGTACTTC. Amino acids: CSGLGGGSDYEQYF.

The chain combines TRBV14 with TRBJ2-3, with TRBD1 identical over 8 bases. The germline gives CDR1 SGHDN, CDR2 FVKESK. The CDR3 totals 16 residues. The V segment lost 4 bases and the J segment 3 bases; nucleotides outside the gene matches: 9. The CDR3 sequence is CASSRTDRVLTDTQYF. In DNA, the CDR3 is TGTGCCAGCAGCCGAACGGACAGGGTGTTGACAGATACGCAGTATTTT.

This chain links TRBV13 with TRBJ2-7; perhaps TRBD1 as D (5 bases). The length of the CDR3 is 14 residues. Germline V gene sequence: CDR1 PRHDT, CDR2 FYEKMQ (reference sequence). Trimming shortened V by 3 bases and J by 0 bases, and 9 bases separated the two germline ends. The CDR3 is CASSFYDSSYEQYF. CDR3 in DNA: TGTGCCAGCAGCTTCTATGACAGCTCCTACGAGCAGTACTTC.

The J gene is TRBJ2-5, the V gene TRBV6-5; D might be TRBD1 or TRBD2, each matching 6 bases. CDR1 and CDR2 from the germline V gene are MNHEY and SVGAGI. The CDR3 runs 14 residues. The germline V and J ends were trimmed by 2 bases and 2 bases, with 9 bases remaining between them. The CDR3 DNA sequence: TGTGCCAGCAGTTACGGGGGGACACAAGAGACCCAGTACTTC. Encoded protein: CASSYGGTQETQYF.

The V call is TRBV6-5, the J call TRBJ2-1; D call uncertain. Germline-derived CDR1 and CDR2 are MNHEY and SVGAGI. V was pared by 4 bases and J by 0 bases, with 10 bases between. The CDR3 runs to 15 residues. CDR3 in DNA: TGTGCCAGCAGTTCCCCTCGGAGCTCCTACAATGAGCAGTTCTTC. It yields the protein CASSSPRSSYNEQFF.

V is TRBV27 and J is TRBJ2-1; 7 nucleotides match TRBD2. V was pared by 5 bases and J by 3 bases, with 4 bases of the junction left unmatched. CDR3 length: 14 amino acids. CDR1 and CDR2 (germline): MNHEY, SMNVEV (reference sequence). CDR3: CASSSGAYYNEQFF. As DNA, the CDR3 is TGTGCCAGCAGTAGCGGGGCCTACTACAATGAGCAGTTCTTC.

The V and J genes are TRBV9 and TRBJ2-1, with a tentative D call TRBD2 (5 bases). Germline V gives CDR1 SGDLS, CDR2 YYNGEE. V lost 0 bases to trimming and J lost 8 bases, with 12 bases between them. The CDR3 covers 14 residues. The CDR3, as DNA: TGTGCCAGCAGCGTAGTAGGGAGAGTCGATGAGCAGTTCTTC. Residues: CASSVVGRVDEQFF.

V usage is TRBV2 and J usage is TRBJ2-3, with TRBD1 matching 10 bases. Per the germline V gene, CDR1 is SNHLY and CDR2 is FYNNEI. This CDR3 region has 15 residues. V dropped 5 bases and J dropped 5; count of bases not matched to a gene: 7. The CDR3 coding sequence is TGTGCCAGCAGTCATGACAGGGGGCAGGTAGATACGCAGTATTTT. Amino acids: CASSHDRGQVDTQYF.

V is TRBV2 and J is TRBJ2-7, with 10 bases fitting TRBD2. The V segment lost 1 base and the J segment 2 bases; nucleotides outside the gene matches: 2. This CDR3 has 15 residues. Germline V gives CDR1 SNHLY, CDR2 FYNNEI. DNA of the CDR3: TGTGCCAGCAGTGAAGACCTAGCGGGGGCCTACGAGCAGTACTTC. This translates into CASSEDLAGAYEQYF.

V is TRBV7-9 and J is TRBJ2-3; 11 bases fit TRBD2. V dropped 5 bases and J dropped 0; count of bases not matched to a gene: 4. CDR1 and CDR2 (germline): SEHNR, FQNEAQ (reference sequence). The CDR3 runs 16 residues. The DNA of the CDR3 is TGTGCCAGCAGCACTGGGACTAGCGGTAGCACAGATACGCAGTATTTT. This gives the protein CASSTGTSGSTDTQYF.

This clone has only one observation. This rearrangement joins TRBV27 to TRBJ1-5; D uncertain. CDR3 length: 13 residues. Germline assignment: CDR1 MNHEY and CDR2 SMNVEV (reference sequence). V lost 2 bases to trimming and J lost 9 bases, with 11 bases between them. CDR3 DNA: TGTGCCAGCAGTTTAGGTAATTACCGGCCCCAGCATTTT. Protein: CASSLGNYRPQHF.

This chain links TRBV18 with TRBJ2-2, with a weak D call TRBD2 (5 bases). Looked up from germline, CDR1 is KGHSH and CDR2 is LQKENI. Trimming took off 6 bases at V and 5 bases at J, with 10 bases between the two ends. The CDR3 sequence is 13 residues long. This chain's CDR3 is CASSQLDTGELFF. For the CDR3, the DNA is TGTGCCAGCTCCCAACTAGATACCGGGGAGCTGTTTTTT.

The genes are TRBV6-1 and TRBJ1-1; D is unclear. Trimming removed 2 bases from V and 5 bases from J, with 15 bases in between. The V gene's germline CDR1 is MNHNS and CDR2 SASEGT. CDR3 length: 15 residues. The CDR3 DNA reads as TGTGCCAGCAGTGAAAGTCGTGTTACTGATACTGAAGCTTTCTTT. Translating it yields CASSESRVTDTEAFF.

V gene TRBV27 combines with J gene TRBJ1-5, with D tentatively TRBD1 (5 bases). Deletions cut 0 bases from V and 7 bases from J, with 10 bases between. CDR1 and CDR2 (germline): MNHEY, SMNVEV (reference sequence). This CDR3 spans 14 amino acids. CDR3: CASSLSPGGQPQHF. CDR3 in DNA: TGTGCCAGCAGTTTATCGCCCGGGGGACAGCCCCAGCATTTT.

As regards this clone: Other DNA sequences in the same sample also yield this CDR3. V and J are TRBV7-9 and TRBJ1-1; no firm D call. Trimming shortened V by 2 bases and J by 1 base, and 5 bases separated the two germline ends. CDR3 length: 13 residues. Germline CDR1 SEHNR, CDR2 FQNEAQ (reference sequence). The CDR3 protein is CASSLPGNTEAFF. The CDR3 nucleotides are TGTGCCAGCAGCTTACCAGGGAACACTGAAGCTTTCTTT.

The CDR3 DNA reads TGCGCCAGCAGCCTATTAGTACGGACCGGGGAGCTGTTTTTT. It translates to CASSLLVRTGELFF. V is TRBV5-1 and J is TRBJ2-2; no clear D gene. Trimming stripped 4 bases from V and 5 bases from J, with 12 bases between. The germline CDR1 and CDR2 sequences are SGHRS and YFSETQ. There are 14 residues in the CDR3.

The chain uses TRBV29-1 and TRBJ2-2; D unresolved. V was shortened by 5 bases and J by 0 bases, with 10 bases between the two germline ends. Germline V CDR1 and CDR2: SQVTM, ANQGSEA. The CDR3 totals 14 residues. CDR3 nucleotide sequence: TGCAGCGTTCAGAGCACCTCGAACACCGGGGAGCTGTTTTTT. Amino acids: CSVQSTSNTGELFF.

The DNA of the CDR3 is TGTGCCAGCAGCCTCACCCGCTCAGGGATGGATGGCTACACCTTC. It encodes CASSLTRSGMDGYTF. The rearrangement links TRBV5-4 to TRBJ1-2, with D possibly matching TRBD1 (5 bases). The germline gives CDR1 SGHNT, CDR2 YYREEE (reference sequence). The germline V and J ends were trimmed by 4 bases and 6 bases, with 19 bases remaining between them. This CDR3 spans 15 amino acids.

The gene calls are TRBV5-1 and TRBJ2-5; D gene ambiguous. The CDR3 covers 13 residues. Germline lookup yields CDR1 SGHRS and CDR2 YFSETQ. Trimming took 1 base from V and 0 from J, leaving 4 bases between them. DNA for the CDR3: TGCGCCAGCAGCTTGTACTACCAAGAGACCCAGTACTTC. Protein product: CASSLYYQETQYF.